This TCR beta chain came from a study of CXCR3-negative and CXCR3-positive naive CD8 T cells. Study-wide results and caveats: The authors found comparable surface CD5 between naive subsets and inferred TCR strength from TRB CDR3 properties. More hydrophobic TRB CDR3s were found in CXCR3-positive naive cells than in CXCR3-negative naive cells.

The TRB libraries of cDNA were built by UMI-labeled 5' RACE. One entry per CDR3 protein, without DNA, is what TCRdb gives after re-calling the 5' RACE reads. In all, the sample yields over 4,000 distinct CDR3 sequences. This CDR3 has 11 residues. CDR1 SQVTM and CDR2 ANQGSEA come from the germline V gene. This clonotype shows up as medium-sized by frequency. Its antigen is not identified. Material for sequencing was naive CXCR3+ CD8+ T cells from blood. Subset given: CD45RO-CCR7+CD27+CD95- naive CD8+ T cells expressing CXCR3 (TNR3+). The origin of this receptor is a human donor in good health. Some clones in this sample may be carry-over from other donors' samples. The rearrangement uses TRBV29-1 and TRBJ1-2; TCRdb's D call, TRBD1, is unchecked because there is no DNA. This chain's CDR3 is CSVAGVYGYTF.